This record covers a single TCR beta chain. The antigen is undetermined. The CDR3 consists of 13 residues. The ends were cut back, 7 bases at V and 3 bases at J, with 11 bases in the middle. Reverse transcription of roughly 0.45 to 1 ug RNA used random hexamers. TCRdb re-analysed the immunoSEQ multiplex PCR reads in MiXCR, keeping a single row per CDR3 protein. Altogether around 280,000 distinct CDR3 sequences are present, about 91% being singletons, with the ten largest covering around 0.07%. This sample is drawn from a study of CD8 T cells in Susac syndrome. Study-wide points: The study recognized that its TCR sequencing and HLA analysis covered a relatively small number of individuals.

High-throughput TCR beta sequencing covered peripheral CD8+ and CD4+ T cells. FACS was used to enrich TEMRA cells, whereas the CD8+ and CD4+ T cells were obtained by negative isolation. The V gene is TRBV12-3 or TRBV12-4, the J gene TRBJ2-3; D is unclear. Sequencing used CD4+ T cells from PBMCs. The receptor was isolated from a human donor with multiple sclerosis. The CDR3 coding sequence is TGTGCCAGCATCGGGCAGAGAACAGATACGCAGTATTTT. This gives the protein CASIGQRTDTQYF.